The subject of this entry is one T cell receptor (beta chain). This sample stems from a study of blood T cell repertoires in COVID-19. The CDR3 totals 13 residues. V was clipped by 7 bases and J by 3 bases; unmatched bases: 1. Per germline, CDR1 MNHEY and CDR2 SMNVEV (reference sequence). This table comes from immunoSEQ multiplex PCR, and its TCRdb copy is limited to in-frame clones, with some not included. Found here are about 170,000 clones, 80% to 85% of them singletons; the top ten hold roughly 3%. The TCR was taken from a human donor with acute or convalescent COVID-19. The donor label of this sample is uncertain. The chain carries TRBV27 and TRBJ2-7; TRBD2 matches at 12 bases. Sequenced sample: peripheral blood. In DNA, the CDR3 is TGTGCCAGCAAGACTAGCGGGAGCTACGAGCAGTACTTC. Translated: CASKTSGSYEQYF.